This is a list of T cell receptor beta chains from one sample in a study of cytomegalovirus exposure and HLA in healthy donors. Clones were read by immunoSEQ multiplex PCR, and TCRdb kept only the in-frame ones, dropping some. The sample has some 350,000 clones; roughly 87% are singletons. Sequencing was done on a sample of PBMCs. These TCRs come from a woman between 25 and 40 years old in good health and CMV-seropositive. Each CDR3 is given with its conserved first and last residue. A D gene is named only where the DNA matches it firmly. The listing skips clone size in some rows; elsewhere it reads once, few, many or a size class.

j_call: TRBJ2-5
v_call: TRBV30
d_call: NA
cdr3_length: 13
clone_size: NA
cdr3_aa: CAWSERVGETQYF
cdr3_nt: TGTGCCTGGAGTGAACGGGTTGGAGAGACCCAGTACTTC

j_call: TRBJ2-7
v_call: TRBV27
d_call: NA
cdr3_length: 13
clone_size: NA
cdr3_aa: CASSFGTTYEQYF
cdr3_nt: TGTGCCAGCAGTTTTGGGACCACTTACGAGCAGTACTTC

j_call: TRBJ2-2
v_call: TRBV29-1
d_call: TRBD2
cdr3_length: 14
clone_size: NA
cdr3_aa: CSVWGTSGNGELFF
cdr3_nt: TGCAGCGTGTGGGGGACTAGCGGGAACGGGGAGCTGTTTTTT

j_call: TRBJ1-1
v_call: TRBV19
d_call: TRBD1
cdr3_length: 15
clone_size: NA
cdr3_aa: CASSPGGQGNTEAFF
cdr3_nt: TGTGCCAGTAGTCCCGGAGGACAGGGAAACACTGAAGCTTTCTTT

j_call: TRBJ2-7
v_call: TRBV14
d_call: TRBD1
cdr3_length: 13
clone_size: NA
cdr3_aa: CASSHRGMAEQYF
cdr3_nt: TGTGCCAGCAGCCACAGGGGGATGGCCGAGCAGTACTTC

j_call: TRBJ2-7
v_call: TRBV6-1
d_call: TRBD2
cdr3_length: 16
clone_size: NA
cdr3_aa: CASSEWVAGPSYEQYF
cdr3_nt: TGTGCCAGCAGTGAGTGGGTAGCGGGACCATCTTACGAGCAGTACTTC

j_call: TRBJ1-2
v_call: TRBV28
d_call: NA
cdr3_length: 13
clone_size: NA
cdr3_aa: CASSLRGVYGYTF
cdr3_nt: TGTGCCAGCAGTTTACGGGGGGTCTATGGCTACACCTTC

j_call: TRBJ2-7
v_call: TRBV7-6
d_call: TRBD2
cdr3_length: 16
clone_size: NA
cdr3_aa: CASSLGSGRLSYEQYF
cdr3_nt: TGTGCCAGCAGCTTAGGTAGCGGGAGACTTTCTTACGAGCAGTACTTC

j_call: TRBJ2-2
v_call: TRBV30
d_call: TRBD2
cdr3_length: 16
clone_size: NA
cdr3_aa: CAWSGTSGMVYGELFF
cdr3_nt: TGTGCCTGGAGTGGGACTAGCGGGATGGTATACGGGGAGCTGTTTTTT

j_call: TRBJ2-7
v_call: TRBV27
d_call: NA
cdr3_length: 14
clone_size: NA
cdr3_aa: CASSLFGTGDEQYF
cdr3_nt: TGTGCCAGCAGTTTATTCGGGACTGGGGACGAGCAGTACTTC

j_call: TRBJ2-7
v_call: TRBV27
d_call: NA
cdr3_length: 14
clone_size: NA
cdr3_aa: CASSLDRITHEQYF
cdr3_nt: TGTGCCAGCAGTTTAGACAGGATTACGCACGAGCAGTACTTC

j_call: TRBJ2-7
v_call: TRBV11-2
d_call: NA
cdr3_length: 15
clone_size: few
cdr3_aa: CASSPASGPRYEQYF
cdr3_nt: TGTGCCAGCAGCCCCGCGTCAGGGCCTCGATACGAGCAGTACTTC

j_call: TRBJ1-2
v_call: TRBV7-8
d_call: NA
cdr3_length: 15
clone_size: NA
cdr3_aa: CASSLGQISLYGYTF
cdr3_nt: TGTGCCAGCAGCTTAGGGCAGATCAGTCTCTATGGCTACACCTTC

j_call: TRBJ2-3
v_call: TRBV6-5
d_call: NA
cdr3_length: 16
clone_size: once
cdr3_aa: CASSYLGPPRGDTQYF
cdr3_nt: TGTGCCAGCAGTTACCTAGGGCCCCCTCGGGGAGATACGCAGTATTTT

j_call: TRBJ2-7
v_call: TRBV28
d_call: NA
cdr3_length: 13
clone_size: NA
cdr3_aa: CASSFDLTYEQYF
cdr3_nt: TGTGCCAGCAGTTTCGACTTGACCTACGAGCAGTACTTC

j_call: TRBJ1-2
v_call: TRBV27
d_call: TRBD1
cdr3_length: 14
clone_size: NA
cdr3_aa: CASSSGQGRYGYTF
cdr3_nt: TGTGCCAGCAGTTCCGGACAGGGGCGGTATGGCTACACCTTC

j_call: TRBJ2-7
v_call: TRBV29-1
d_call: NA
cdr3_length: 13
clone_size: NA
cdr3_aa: CSGQTGQAYEQYF
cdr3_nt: TGCAGCGGCCAGACAGGCCAAGCCTACGAGCAGTACTTC

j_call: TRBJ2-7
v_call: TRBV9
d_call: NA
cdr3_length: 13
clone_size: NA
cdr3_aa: CASSAPDLYEQYF
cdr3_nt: TGTGCCAGCAGCGCCCCGGACTTATACGAGCAGTACTTC

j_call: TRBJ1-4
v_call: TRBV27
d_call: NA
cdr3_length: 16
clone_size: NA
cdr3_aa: CASSPVGAGENEKLFF
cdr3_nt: TGTGCCAGCAGTCCGGTTGGGGCCGGGGAGAATGAAAAACTGTTTTTT

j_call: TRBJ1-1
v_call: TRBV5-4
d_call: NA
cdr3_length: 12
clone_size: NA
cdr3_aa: CASSSPNTEAFF
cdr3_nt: TGTGCCAGCAGCTCGCCCAACACTGAAGCTTTCTTT

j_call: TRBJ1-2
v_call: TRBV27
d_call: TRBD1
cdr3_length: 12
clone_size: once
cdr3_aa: CASSDRAGGYTF
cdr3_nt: TGTGCCAGCAGCGACAGGGCCGGTGGCTACACCTTC

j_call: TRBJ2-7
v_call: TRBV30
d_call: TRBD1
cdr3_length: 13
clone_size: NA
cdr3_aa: CAWSIDRGYEQYF
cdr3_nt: TGTGCCTGGAGTATTGACAGGGGATACGAGCAGTACTTC

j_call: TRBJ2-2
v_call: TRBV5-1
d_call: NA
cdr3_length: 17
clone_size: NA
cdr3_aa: CASSSGVRAGYTGELFF
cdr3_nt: TGCGCCAGCAGCTCGGGAGTAAGGGCAGGGTACACCGGGGAGCTGTTTTTT

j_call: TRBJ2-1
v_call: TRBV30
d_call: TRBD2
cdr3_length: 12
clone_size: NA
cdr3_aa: CACSSGMNEQFF
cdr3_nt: TGTGCCTGCTCTAGCGGGATGAATGAGCAGTTCTTC

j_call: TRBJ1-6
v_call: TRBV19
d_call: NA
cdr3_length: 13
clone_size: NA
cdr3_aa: CATRQENNSPLHF
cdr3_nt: TGTGCCACGAGACAGGAGAATAATTCACCCCTCCACTTT

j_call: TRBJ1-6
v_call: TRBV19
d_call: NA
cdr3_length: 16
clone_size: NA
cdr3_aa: CASSTLGSSYNSPLHF
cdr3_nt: TGTGCCAGTAGCACTTTGGGGAGCTCCTATAATTCACCCCTCCACTTT

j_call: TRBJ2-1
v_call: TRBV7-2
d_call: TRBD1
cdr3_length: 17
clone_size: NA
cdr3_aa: CASSFHNRGKGYNEQFF
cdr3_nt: TGTGCCAGCAGCTTCCACAACAGGGGGAAGGGCTACAATGAGCAGTTCTTC

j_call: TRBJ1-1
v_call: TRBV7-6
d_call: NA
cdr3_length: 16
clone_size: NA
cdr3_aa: CASSLGAAASGTEAFF
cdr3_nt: TGTGCCAGCAGCCTGGGAGCCGCGGCGTCGGGCACTGAAGCTTTCTTT

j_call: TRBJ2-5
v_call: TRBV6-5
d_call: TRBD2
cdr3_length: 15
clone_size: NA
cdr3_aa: CASSTLLALQETQYF
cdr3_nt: TGTGCCAGCAGTACCTTACTAGCGTTACAAGAGACCCAGTACTTC

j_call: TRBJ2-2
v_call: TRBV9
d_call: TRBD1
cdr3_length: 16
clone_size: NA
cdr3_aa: CASSEGTGKEAGELFF
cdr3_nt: TGTGCCAGCAGCGAGGGGACAGGGAAAGAGGCCGGGGAGCTGTTTTTT

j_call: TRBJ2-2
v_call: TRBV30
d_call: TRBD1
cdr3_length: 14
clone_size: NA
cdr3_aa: CASFGTGNTGELFF
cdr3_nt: TGTGCCTCCTTCGGGACAGGGAACACCGGGGAGCTGTTTTTT

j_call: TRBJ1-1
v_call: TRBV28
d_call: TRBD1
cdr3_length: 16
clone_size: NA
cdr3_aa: CASSLIGTALNTEAFF
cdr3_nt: TGTGCCAGCAGTTTAATAGGGACAGCCTTGAACACTGAAGCTTTCTTT